This is a list of T cell receptor beta chains from one sample in a study of CXCR3-negative and CXCR3-positive naive CD8 T cells. TCRdb re-called the 5' RACE reads; every CDR3 protein appears as one record, without DNA. The table counts about 120,000 distinct CDR3 sequences; approximately 0.3% lies in the top ten. The specimen sequenced was naive CXCR3- CD8+ T cells from blood. These receptors originate from a human donor in good health. Some clones in this sample may be carry-over from other donors' samples. CDR3s include the opening cysteine and the closing phenylalanine or tryptophan.

v_call	j_call	cdr3_length	cdr3_aa
TRBV7-9	TRBJ1-2	13	CASSLGDNYGYTF
TRBV25-1	TRBJ2-2	16	CASSEVDGLAAGELFF
TRBV6-2/TRBV6-3	TRBJ2-5	16	CASRPSGGASSETQYF
TRBV25-1	TRBJ2-5	13	CASSMGSQETQYF
TRBV6-5	TRBJ2-1	14	CASMGVGAYNEQFF
TRBV19	TRBJ1-1	14	CASTIRPGFAEAFF
TRBV4-3	TRBJ2-1	16	CASSHIAGGTYNEQFF
TRBV29-1	TRBJ1-3	15	CSASGTESSGNTIYF
TRBV6-5	TRBJ2-3	17	CASSVFLAGAVTDTQYF
TRBV5-5	TRBJ2-2	16	CASSSVWGKNTGELFF
TRBV27	TRBJ2-1	16	CASSEIAGVGNNEQFF
TRBV4-2	TRBJ2-3	17	CASSQESAGPSTDTQYF
TRBV24-1	TRBJ2-3	14	CATSLTGATDTQYF
TRBV7-6	TRBJ2-1	14	CASSLGTVYNEQFF
TRBV3-1	TRBJ2-1	16	CASSQDSGRAAAEQFF
TRBV12-3/TRBV12-4	TRBJ1-2	12	CASSLTGYGYTF
TRBV29-1	TRBJ2-7	14	CSVTTGGSHYEQYF
TRBV28	TRBJ2-1	12	CASRAFYNEQFF
TRBV12-3/TRBV12-4	TRBJ2-3	15	CASSFSMGSTDTQYF
TRBV6-5	TRBJ1-6	15	CASSPSDRVGSPLHF
TRBV27	TRBJ2-7	14	CASRYGQGPYEQYF
TRBV7-6	TRBJ1-1	14	CASSLAGSNTEAFF
TRBV29-1	TRBJ2-1	15	CSGYGRDRVFDEQFF
TRBV7-9	TRBJ1-5	14	CASSSGGGNQPQHF
TRBV9	TRBJ1-1	15	CASSAVDEIYTEAFF
TRBV3-1	TRBJ2-1	13	CASSQEDYNEQFF
TRBV5-1	TRBJ2-1	14	CASSSGVSVNEQFF
TRBV28	TRBJ2-2	19	CASRSTSGRLIENTGELFF
TRBV28	TRBJ1-1	14	CASSPTDPNTEAFF
TRBV28	TRBJ2-2	17	CASSLDLGGTNTGELFF
TRBV15	TRBJ2-2	16	CASLTTSGGFTGELFF
TRBV7-2	TRBJ2-4	16	CASSLDLQGARDIQYF
TRBV28	TRBJ2-7	13	CASSSFASAEQYF
TRBV20-1	TRBJ2-7	15	CSARDRDRVSYEQYF
TRBV7-9	TRBJ2-5	16	CASSLPRGRTSETQYF
TRBV29-1	TRBJ1-4	13	CSVETGGSEKLFF
TRBV7-9	TRBJ2-5	15	CASSWGLADGQTQYF
TRBV7-2	TRBJ2-1	15	CASSLSRESRNEQFF
TRBV3-1	TRBJ2-2	17	CASSQDETSGNTGELFF
TRBV10-1	TRBJ2-5	14	CASSPTSGGETQYF
TRBV12-3/TRBV12-4	TRBJ2-7	17	CASSSSLAGGSTYEQYF
TRBV29-1	TRBJ2-1	14	CSVEVSGRANEQFF
TRBV11-2	TRBJ2-5	12	CASSLGLETQYF
TRBV28	TRBJ2-2	15	CASSLWVSPTGELFF
TRBV19	TRBJ2-1	16	CASSPYFAGGLNEQFF
TRBV29-1	TRBJ1-1	13	CSVWGQGWAEAFF
TRBV7-9	TRBJ2-7	12	CASSFGTVEQYF
TRBV5-5	TRBJ2-3	16	CASSLEAGRSTDTQYF
TRBV9	TRBJ2-3	18	CASSVDSGTSGELDTQYF
TRBV11-2	TRBJ2-1	15	CASSLFGLPGNEQFF
TRBV4-1	TRBJ1-2	14	CASSQAGTDYGYTF
TRBV29-1	TRBJ2-1	13	CSVEFSEYNEQFF
TRBV20-1	TRBJ2-7	13	CSAQDRDNYEQYF